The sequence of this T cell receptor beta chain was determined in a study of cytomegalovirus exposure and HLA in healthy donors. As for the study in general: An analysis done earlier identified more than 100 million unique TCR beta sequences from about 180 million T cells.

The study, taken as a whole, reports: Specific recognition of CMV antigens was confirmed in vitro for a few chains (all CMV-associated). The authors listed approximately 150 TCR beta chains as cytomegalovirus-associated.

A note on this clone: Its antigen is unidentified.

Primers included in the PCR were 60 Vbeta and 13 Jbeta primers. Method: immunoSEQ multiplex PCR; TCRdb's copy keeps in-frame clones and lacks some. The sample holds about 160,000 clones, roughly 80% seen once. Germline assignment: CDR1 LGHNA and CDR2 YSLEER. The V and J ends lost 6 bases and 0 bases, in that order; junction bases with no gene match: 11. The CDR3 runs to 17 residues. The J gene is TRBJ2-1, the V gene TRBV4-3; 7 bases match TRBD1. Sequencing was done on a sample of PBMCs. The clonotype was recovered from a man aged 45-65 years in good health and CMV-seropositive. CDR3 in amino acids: CASSLRPGQDSYNEQFF. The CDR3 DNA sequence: TGCGCCAGCAGTCTTCGGCCTGGACAGGACTCCTACAATGAGCAGTTCTTC.